Each of the 2 T cell receptor beta chains below was sequenced from the same sample in a study of blood T cell repertoires in COVID-19. Sequencing used immunoSEQ multiplex PCR; TCRdb keeps in-frame clones, though not all of them. Of approximately 320,000 clones listed, roughly 90% are singletons. The sequenced sample was peripheral blood. The receptors come from a woman younger than 45 with COVID-19, enrolled during active disease.

V gene TRBV6-5 combines with J gene TRBJ2-7, with 7 bases that match TRBD2. After removal of 4 bases from V and 3 bases from J, the junction contained 9 bases not matched to a gene. This CDR3 is built from 15 residues. Germline V gene sequence: CDR1 MNHEY, CDR2 SVGAGI. The CDR3: CASSFLGGGDYEQYF. The CDR3 region has the DNA TGTGCCAGCAGTTTTCTTGGGGGAGGGGACTACGAGCAGTACTTC.

This chain connects TRBV6-1 to TRBJ2-1; 12 bases agree with TRBD2. V shed 0 bases, J shed 7 bases, and the junction held 4 bases outside the gene matches. The germline gives CDR1 MNHNS, CDR2 SASEGT. CDR3 size: 16 residues. CDR3 in amino acids: CASSEASSGGGNEQFF. In nucleotides, the CDR3 is TGTGCCAGCAGTGAAGCGTCTAGCGGGGGGGGTAATGAGCAGTTCTTC.